The 12 T cell receptor beta chains below come from one sample, sequenced in a study of Graves' ophthalmopathy and Graves' hyperthyroidism (dated by TCRdb to the late 2010s). The sequencer listed for this sample is Illumina HiSeq 2000. TCR beta CDR3 regions were amplified from RNA transcripts for repertoire sequencing. The first round of RT-PCR was done with HTBI primers and the Qiagen OneStep RT-PCR kit, and was followed by a second round of multiplex PCR, then size selection and purification. TCRdb cleaned the public reads at Q25 with fastp, built clones with MiXCR and kept in-frame beta chains. Entries that share a CDR3 protein sequence are merged under the most common genes and DNA. For this sample there are a few hundred thousand distinct CDR3 sequences; about 40% appear just once. Approximately 4.1% of the sample goes to the ten largest clones. The specimen sequenced was peripheral blood or thyroid tissue (not recorded which). The source is an adult man with Graves' hyperthyroidism.

This clonotype came up many times. This chain connects TRBV6-5 to TRBJ1-1; D gene unclear. This CDR3 spans 12 amino acids. Trimming stripped 3 bases from V and 4 bases from J, with 6 bases between. The germline V gene has CDR1 MNHEY and CDR2 SVGAGI. The DNA of the CDR3 is TGTGCCAGCAGTTATGCGGGCACTGAAGCTTTCTTT. It encodes CASSYAGTEAFF.

Many counts were recorded for this clonotype. V is TRBV7-2 and J is TRBJ1-4; D is ambiguous. The germline V and J ends were trimmed by 0 bases and 7 bases, with 9 bases remaining between them. CDR1 and CDR2 from the germline V gene are SGHTA and FQGNSA. CDR3 size: 14 residues. The CDR3 is CASSLAGSREKLFF. The CDR3, as DNA: TGTGCCAGCAGCTTAGCGGGTTCCCGTGAAAAACTGTTTTTT.

This clonotype has a handful of counts. The chain has TRBV5-1 and TRBJ2-3; 10 bases align to TRBD2. This CDR3 has 17 residues. With V trimmed by 4 bases and J by 4 bases, 12 bases remained unmatched. In germline, CDR1 is SGHRS, CDR2 YFSETQ. The CDR3 is CASSPQPLAGIADTQYF. CDR3 nucleotides: TGCGCCAGCAGCCCCCAACCACTAGCGGGGATTGCAGATACGCAGTATTTT. Full variable domain (outside the CDR3, taken from reference TRBV5-1 and TRBJ2-3): KAGVTQTPRYLIKTRGQQVTLSCSPISGHRSVSWYQQTPGQGLQFLFEYFSETQRNKGNFPGRFSGRQFSNSRSEMNVSTLELGDSALYLCASSPQPLAGIADTQYFGPGTRLTVL.

This clonotype was detected ten times or more. V is TRBV7-9 and J is TRBJ1-2, with a possible D match to TRBD1 (6 bases). The V end lost 5 bases, the J end lost 1 base, and 20 bases lay between the germline ends. This CDR3 region has 17 residues. CDR1 and CDR2 from the germline V gene are SEHNR and FQNEAQ (reference sequence). The CDR3, as DNA: TGTGCCAGCAGCCGCCCGGGACACGAGACTAATAACTATGGCTACACCTTC. Protein: CASSRPGHETNNYGYTF.

This clonotype was seen repeatedly, ten times or more. The chain joins TRBV7-6 to TRBJ2-6; D uncertain. CDR3 size: 15 residues. Trimming took 1 base from V and 1 from J, leaving 5 bases between them. The germline gives CDR1 SGHVS, CDR2 FNYEAQ. This CDR3 is CASSLEGSGANVLTF. CDR3 DNA sequence: TGTGCCAGCAGCTTAGAGGGTTCTGGGGCCAACGTCCTGACTTTC.

This clonotype has just one count. A much larger clone lies a single base off, so this may be a read error. The V gene is TRBV5-1, the J gene TRBJ1-5; unclear D gene. CDR3 length: 13 amino acids. Trimming took off 0 bases at V and 8 bases at J, with 9 bases between the two ends. CDR1 and CDR2 from the germline V gene are SGHRS and YFSETQ. The CDR3 DNA reads TGCGCCAGCAGCTTGGCAGGTTTCGAGCCCCAGCATTTT. Amino acid sequence: CASSLAGFEPQHF.

This clonotype was detected ten times or more. The V call is TRBV6-5, the J call TRBJ2-5; TRBD2 matches at 8 bases. The junction had 10 bases not matched to a gene; V was cut back by 5 bases and J by 5 bases. The CDR3 has 15 amino acids. In germline, CDR1 is MNHEY, CDR2 SVGAGI. The CDR3 DNA is TGTGCCAGCAGTCCGCCGGGGGGGTTTGGCGAGACCCAGTACTTC. Protein product: CASSPPGGFGETQYF.

This chain joins TRBV20-1 and TRBJ1-5, with no clear D. The CDR3 length is 14 residues. Germline V gives CDR1 DFQATT, CDR2 SNEGSKA (reference sequence). Trimming cost V 7 bases and J 1 base, with 14 bases left between them. The CDR3, as DNA: TGCAGTGTAGCGGCGGGGATAAGCAATCAGCCCCAGCATTTT. Its protein product is CSVAAGISNQPQHF.

The chain recombines TRBV7-9 with TRBJ2-5; possibly TRBD1 for D (6 bases). The J call could be wrong; TRBJ2-1 is a better fit for the DNA end. The germline gives CDR1 SEHNR, CDR2 FQNEAQ (reference sequence). The length of the CDR3 is 17 residues. CDR3 DNA sequence: TGTGCCAGCAGCCAGAGAACCGGGACCAGGGGCTTCAATGAGCAGTTCTTC. Amino acids: CASSQRTGTRGFNEQFF.

The chain couples TRBV25-1 to TRBJ1-3; D not certain. The V gene's germline CDR1 is MGHDK and CDR2 SYGVNS. This CDR3 comprises 15 residues. The V gene lost 4 bases and the J gene lost 4 bases, with 14 bases spanning the gap. CDR3 in amino acids: CASSGLLAGGNTIYF. CDR3 in DNA: TGTGCCAGCAGTGGACTTCTAGCGGGAGGAAACACCATATATTTT.

This clonotype has a count of ten or more. The rearrangement links TRBV6-5 to TRBJ1-2, with D uncertain. The CDR3 runs 14 residues. The V and J ends lost 0 bases and 4 bases respectively, with 9 bases between them. In germline, CDR1 is MNHEY, CDR2 SVGAGI. Here the CDR3 reads CASSYSTGLYGYTF. CDR3 nucleotides: TGTGCCAGCAGTTACTCGACCGGCCTCTATGGCTACACCTTC.

A note on this clonotype: A much larger clone differs from this one at a single base, so this may be a read error. Since the CDR3 does not end with the conserved phenylalanine or tryptophan, this likely comes from a read error. The rearrangement links TRBV20-1 to TRBJ1-4; possible D gene TRBD1, 5 bases. From germline, CDR1 is DFQATT and CDR2 SNEGSKA (reference sequence). The CDR3 sequence is 15 residues long. The V and J ends lost 6 bases and 4 bases respectively, with 18 bases between them. CDR3 sequence (DNA): TGCAGTGCAGCCGACTACGGGACTCTTAATGAAAAACTGTTTCTT. Translation gives CSAADYGTLNEKLFL.